This entry concerns a single T cell receptor beta chain. The sample is drawn from a study of blood T cell repertoires in COVID-19. Study background: Researchers got acute and convalescent COVID-19 samples from the United States, Italy and Spain.

The CDR3 is 14 amino acids. The V end lost 1 base, the J end lost 6 bases, and 10 bases lay between the germline ends. CDR1 and CDR2 from the germline V gene are SGHTA and FQGNSA. TCRdb keeps only in-frame clones here, not all; method: immunoSEQ multiplex PCR. The data show roughly 85,000 clones, roughly 85% seen once. The TCR originated in a middle-aged man with active or convalescent COVID-19. The sequenced sample consisted of peripheral blood. The genes are TRBV7-2 and TRBJ2-1; possibly TRBD2 for D (5 bases). The CDR3 protein is CASSLEVGGNEQFF. The CDR3, as DNA: TGTGCCAGCAGCTTAGAGGTTGGAGGCAATGAGCAGTTCTTC.